Listed below are T cell receptor beta chains from one sample, sequenced in a study of cytomegalovirus exposure and HLA in healthy donors. Data came from immunoSEQ multiplex PCR; TCRdb stores just in-frame clones and leaves some out. The profile shows over 250,000 clones, 80% to 90% of them singletons. Input material: PBMCs. These receptors came from a woman between 18 and 29 years old in good health and CMV-seronegative. CDR3s include the opening cysteine and the closing phenylalanine or tryptophan.

j_call: TRBJ2-7; v_call: TRBV4-1; cdr3_length: 14; cdr3_aa: CASSGLAGAYEQYF
j_call: TRBJ2-7; v_call: TRBV2; cdr3_length: 14; cdr3_aa: CASSEETGSYEQYF
j_call: TRBJ1-2; v_call: TRBV29-1; cdr3_length: 10; cdr3_aa: CSVGDDAYTF
j_call: TRBJ1-2; v_call: TRBV19; cdr3_length: 13; cdr3_aa: CASTHGTEAGYTF
j_call: TRBJ1-3; v_call: TRBV9; cdr3_length: 16; cdr3_aa: CASSAASDRPGNTIYF
j_call: TRBJ1-1; v_call: TRBV30; cdr3_length: 14; cdr3_aa: CAWSGRMRDTEAFF
j_call: TRBJ1-5; v_call: TRBV6-6; cdr3_length: 14; cdr3_aa: CASSYEGPRQPQHF
j_call: TRBJ1-5; v_call: TRBV6-5; cdr3_length: 16; cdr3_aa: CASSSIRDRPNQPQHF
j_call: TRBJ2-1; v_call: TRBV19; cdr3_length: 13; cdr3_aa: CASSIGSGNEQFF
j_call: TRBJ2-5; v_call: TRBV7-3; cdr3_length: 15; cdr3_aa: CASSLTYGDGETQYF
j_call: TRBJ2-1; v_call: TRBV9; cdr3_length: 16; cdr3_aa: CASSVASPSGSSEQFF
j_call: TRBJ2-1; v_call: TRBV7-6; cdr3_length: 14; cdr3_aa: CASSLGLAGAEQFF
j_call: TRBJ1-2; v_call: TRBV13; cdr3_length: 12; cdr3_aa: CASRRDRIGYTF
j_call: TRBJ1-2; v_call: TRBV5-1; cdr3_length: 15; cdr3_aa: CASSLAGGTDYGYTF
j_call: TRBJ2-2; v_call: TRBV10-3; cdr3_length: 14; cdr3_aa: CAISTGENTGELFF
j_call: TRBJ2-3; v_call: TRBV28; cdr3_length: 19; cdr3_aa: CASSHIRWQGSPSTDTQYF
j_call: TRBJ1-4; v_call: TRBV19; cdr3_length: 15; cdr3_aa: CASSIRTGGGEKLFF
j_call: TRBJ2-3; v_call: TRBV5-1; cdr3_length: 16; cdr3_aa: CASSLATSGNTDTQYF
j_call: TRBJ2-5; v_call: TRBV6-6; cdr3_length: 14; cdr3_aa: CASSYGRGSETQYF
j_call: TRBJ1-2; v_call: TRBV5-1; cdr3_length: 13; cdr3_aa: CASSRALNYGYTF
j_call: TRBJ2-4; v_call: TRBV18; cdr3_length: 15; cdr3_aa: CASSPFERMGNIQYF
j_call: TRBJ2-2; v_call: TRBV12-5; cdr3_length: 15; cdr3_aa: CASGHGQGITGELFF
j_call: TRBJ2-7; v_call: TRBV6-5; cdr3_length: 15; cdr3_aa: CASSLTSGWKYEQYF
j_call: TRBJ2-7; v_call: TRBV4-1; cdr3_length: 16; cdr3_aa: CASSLRVGESSYEQYF
j_call: TRBJ2-1; v_call: TRBV5-1; cdr3_length: 18; cdr3_aa: CASSLPGQLISSYNEQFF
j_call: TRBJ2-7; v_call: TRBV4-2; cdr3_length: 16; cdr3_aa: CASSPGEGLEDYEQYF